Sequencing of this TCR beta chain was carried out in a study of blood T cell repertoires in COVID-19. V lost 4 bases, J lost 4 bases, and 9 bases stayed unmatched. Looked up from germline, CDR1 is LNHNV and CDR2 is YYDKDF (reference sequence). This CDR3 has 15 amino acids. In the source study's methods: Reference gene primer amplification in the assay estimated nucleated cell counts. The method was immunoSEQ multiplex PCR; TCRdb's version includes in-frame clones alone and lacks a portion of them. The V and J calls and clone size come from that table; D and trimming were worked out from the DNA. This repertoire shows 150,000 to 200,000 clones, about 85% found once; its top ten account for roughly 24%.

The gene calls are TRBV15 and TRBJ1-1, with 7 bases matching TRBD1. Sequenced: peripheral blood. The TCR was taken from a man aged 55 to 70 with acute or convalescent COVID-19. This chain's CDR3 is CATSTRQGSSTEAFF. The DNA for the CDR3 is TGTGCCACCAGCACCAGACAGGGATCGAGCACTGAAGCTTTCTTT.